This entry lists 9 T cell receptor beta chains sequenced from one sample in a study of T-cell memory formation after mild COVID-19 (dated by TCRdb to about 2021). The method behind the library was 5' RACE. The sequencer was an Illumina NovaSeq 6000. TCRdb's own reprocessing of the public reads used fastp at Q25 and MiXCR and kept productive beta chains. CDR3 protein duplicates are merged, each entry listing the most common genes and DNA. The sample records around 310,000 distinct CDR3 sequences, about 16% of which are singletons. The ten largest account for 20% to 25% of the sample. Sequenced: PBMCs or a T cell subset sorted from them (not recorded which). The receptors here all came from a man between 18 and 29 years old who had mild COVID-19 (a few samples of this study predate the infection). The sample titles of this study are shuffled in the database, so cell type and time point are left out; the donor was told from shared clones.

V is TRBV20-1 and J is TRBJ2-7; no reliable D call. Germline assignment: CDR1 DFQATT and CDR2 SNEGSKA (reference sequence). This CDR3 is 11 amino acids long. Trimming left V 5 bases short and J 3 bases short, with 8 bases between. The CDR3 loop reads CSARILYEQYF. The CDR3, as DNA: TGCAGTGCTCGTATACTCTACGAGCAGTACTTC.

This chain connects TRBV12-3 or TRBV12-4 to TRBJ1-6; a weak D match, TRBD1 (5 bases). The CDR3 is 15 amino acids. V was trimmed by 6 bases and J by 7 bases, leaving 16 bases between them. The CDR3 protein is CASSRTPGSNSPLHF. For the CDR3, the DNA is TGTGCCAGCAGCCGGACCCCAGGGTCAAATTCACCCCTCCACTTT.

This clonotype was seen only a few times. The CDR3 is CSAAGDSSYEQYF. The DNA of the CDR3 is TGCAGTGCCGCGGGGGACTCCTCCTACGAGCAGTACTTC. This chain joins TRBV20-1 and TRBJ2-7, with 7 nucleotides matching TRBD2. V trimming: 6 bases; J trimming: 0 bases; junction bases outside the gene matches: 5. Looked up from germline, CDR1 is DFQATT and CDR2 is SNEGSKA (reference sequence). This CDR3 is 13 amino acids long.

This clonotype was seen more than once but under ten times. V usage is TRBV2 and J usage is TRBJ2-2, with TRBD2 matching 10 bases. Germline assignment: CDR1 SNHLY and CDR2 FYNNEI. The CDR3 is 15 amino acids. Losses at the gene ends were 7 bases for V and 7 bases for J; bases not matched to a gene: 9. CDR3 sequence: CASTGSGGAVGELFF. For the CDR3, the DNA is TGTGCCAGCACGGGAAGCGGGGGGGCCGTCGGGGAGCTGTTTTTT.

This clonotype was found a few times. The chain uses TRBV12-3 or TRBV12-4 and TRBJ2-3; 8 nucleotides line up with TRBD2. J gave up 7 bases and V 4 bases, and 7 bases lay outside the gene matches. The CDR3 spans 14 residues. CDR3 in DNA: TGTGCCAGCAGTTACCGGGGGGGGCAATATACGCAGTATTTT. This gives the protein CASSYRGGQYTQYF.

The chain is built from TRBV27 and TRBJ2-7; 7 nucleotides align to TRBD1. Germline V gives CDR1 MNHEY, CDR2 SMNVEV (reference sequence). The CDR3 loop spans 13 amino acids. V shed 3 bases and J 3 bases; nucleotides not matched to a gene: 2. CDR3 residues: CASSFGTDYEQYF. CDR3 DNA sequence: TGTGCCAGCAGTTTCGGGACAGACTACGAGCAGTACTTC.

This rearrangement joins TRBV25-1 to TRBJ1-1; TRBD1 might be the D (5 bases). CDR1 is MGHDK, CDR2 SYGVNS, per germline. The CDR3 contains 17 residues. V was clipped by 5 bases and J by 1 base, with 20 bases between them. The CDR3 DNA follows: TGTGCCAGCAGTCTTTCAAGGGGAAAGGGTGCGAACACTGAAGCTTTCTTT. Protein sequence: CASSLSRGKGANTEAFF.

CDR3 residues: CASSESRTRVRETQYF. The CDR3, as DNA: TGTGCCAGCAGTGAATCTAGGACTAGGGTGAGAGAGACCCAGTACTTC. V usage is TRBV2 and J usage is TRBJ2-5; 7 bases line up with TRBD2. Germline V gene lookup returns CDR1 SNHLY and CDR2 FYNNEI. V dropped 2 bases and J dropped 4; count of bases not matched to a gene: 10. CDR3 length: 16 residues.

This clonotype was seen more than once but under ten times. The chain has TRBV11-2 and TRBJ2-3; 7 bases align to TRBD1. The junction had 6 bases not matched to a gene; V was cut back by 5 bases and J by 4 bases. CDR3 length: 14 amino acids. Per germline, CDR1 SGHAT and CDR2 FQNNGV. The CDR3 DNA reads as TGTGCCAGCAGCCCGGACAGGTGGGCAGATACGCAGTATTTT. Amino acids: CASSPDRWADTQYF.